This T cell receptor (beta chain) was retrieved from a study of OX40 agonist ivuxolimab in advanced cancers. Clones were sequenced by immunoSEQ multiplex PCR, and TCRdb holds only the in-frame ones, with some missing. The sample lists roughly 90,000 clones; about 90% were seen once. The source material was CD4+ or CD8+ T cells sorted from blood, sampled in a trial of the OX40 agonist ivuxolimab. The sequence was collected from an adult with an advanced solid tumor such as melanoma, head and neck, liver or kidney cancer.

The CDR3 spells CASSQDGAPTDTQYF. Here the CDR3 DNA reads TGCGCCAGCAGCCAAGATGGGGCTCCCACAGATACGCAGTATTTT. The chain employs TRBV4-3 and TRBJ2-3, with TRBD1 as a possible D gene (5 bases). Germline CDR1 and CDR2: LGHNA and YSLEER. V dropped 0 bases and J dropped 2 bases, with 9 bases sitting between them. There are 15 residues in the CDR3.